The TCR beta chain under discussion was sequenced for a study of blood T cell repertoires in COVID-19. For the study at large: Sites in the United States, Italy and Spain provided acute and convalescent COVID-19 samples. The analysed material was cDNA or gDNA that came from T cells, B-cell-depleted T cells, or PBMCs.

The CDR3 extends over 15 amino acids. Losses at the gene ends were 0 bases for V and 7 bases for J; bases not matched to a gene: 5. In germline, CDR1 is SGDLS, CDR2 YYNGEE. As processed by the authors: Using reference gene primer amplification, nucleated cell counts were estimated. Assay: immunoSEQ multiplex PCR; the TCRdb copy retains only in-frame clones and omits some. V, J and clone size are taken as reported in that table, and D and trimming were inferred from the DNA itself. The sample holds just over 150,000 clones, approximately 82% seen once. This sequence originates from a woman older than 75 with acute or convalescent COVID-19. The chain joins TRBV9 to TRBJ1-3; 9 nucleotides line up with TRBD1. Specimen: peripheral blood. The CDR3 spells CASSVGGTGRNTIYF. In DNA, the CDR3 is TGTGCCAGCAGCGTAGGAGGGACAGGGAGGAACACCATATATTTT. Looking up the rest from reference TRBV9 and TRBJ1-3 gives the full variable domain: DSGVTQTPKHLITATGQRVTLRCSPRSGDLSVYWYQQSLDQGLQFLIQYYNGEERAKGNILERFSAQQFPDLHSELNLSSLELGDSALYFCASSVGGTGRNTIYFGEGSWLTVV.